This T cell receptor beta chain was captured in a study of regulatory T cells in long-lasting Graves disease (dated by TCRdb to 2020 to 2022). Notes on the research overall: Newly diagnosed Graves' disease patients had taken antithyroid drugs for less than 3 months. Persistent Graves' disease patients were compared with newly diagnosed Graves' disease patients by peripheral blood TCR sequencing and RNA sequencing. The study was conducted in China and was registered as a clinical trial. A total of approximately 35 samples underwent TCR sequencing: around 13 from persistent and about 20 from newly diagnosed Graves' disease patients. Study-wide findings and limitations: Preferential use of TRBV28, TRBJ1-2 and TRBJ2-5 was observed in persistent disease, whereas TRBV20-1 and TRBJ2-1 were favored in newly diagnosed disease. As a limitation, the authors acknowledged that the small sample size may reduce accuracy. Only the TCR beta chain was sequenced and analyzed. Persistent Graves' disease patients showed lower TCR Shannon entropy and fewer highly expanded clones than newly diagnosed patients, suggesting clonal expansion. The study examined only peripheral blood because the primary lesion, thyroid tissue, could not be accessed. A larger number of public clonotypes was shared among persistent patients (over 2,500) than among newly diagnosed patients (around 970).

This clonotype was seen ten or more times. Its antigen remains unidentified. Per-base qualities were not stored, and no clone one base away is much larger. The time point label on this specimen signifies: newly diagnosed GD, antithyroid drugs for less than 3 months. RNA was extracted from PBMCs in TRIzol for both TCR sequencing and RNA sequencing. The diagnosis of Graves' disease was made according to American Thyroid Association guidelines. Patients for the study were recruited at an endocrinology department in Xi'an, China. Each patient gave around 9.2 milliliters of peripheral blood, collected in an EDTA anticoagulant tube. PBMCs were isolated by Ficoll Paque Plus density gradient separation without further T cell sorting. An Agilent 2100 Bioanalyzer and agarose gel were used to check RNA quality, while a NanoDrop 2000 measured RNA concentration. There are 11 amino acids in the CDR3, from cysteine to phenylalanine inclusive. The kept DNA is CDR3 alone, 33 bases in frame from the first base. CDR1 and CDR2, looked up from the germline V gene, are MNHNS and SASEGT. V is reduced by 8 bases and J by 10 bases, leaving a spacing of 14 bases between them.

Library generation was performed with multiplex PCR. Sequencer: Illumina HiSeq 4000. CDR3 regions were amplified by Arm-PCR with iRepertoire HTBI primers to construct TCR beta libraries. Before sequencing, the PCR products underwent gel purification. In the authors' own workflow: Across samples, 60 to 70 TRBV and 13 to 15 TRBJ segments were identified and used for gene usage analysis of CDR3 amino acid clonotypes. COPE and FqMerger were used to merge filtered high-quality paired reads into contigs. Contigs were aligned with BLAST to IMGT TRBV, TRBD and TRBJ reference genes, and CDR3 was defined per IMGT. Highly expanded clones were defined as clonotypes with a frequency above 0.1%. Repertoire diversity was measured by Shannon entropy, and V-J evenness by the Gini coefficient. Clonotypes shared by more than one individual were considered public. The public reads were reanalyzed by TCRdb: fastp trimming at Q25, MiXCR alignment, in-frame beta chains only. Each CDR3 protein gets just one entry, which takes the most common genes and DNA from the rows behind it. V and J calls and clone size were set by TCRdb, not the authors. Within this sample are a few hundred thousand distinct CDR3 sequences, with 12% of them counted one time only. The top ten clones comprise 15% to 20% of the sample.

This same sample was also taken into another study, of T cells in Graves' hyperthyroidism and ophthalmopathy. According to the second study: Stable Graves' hyperthyroidism was defined as no progression to ophthalmopathy during 18 months of follow-up. Hyperthyroidism patients were newly diagnosed, with disease duration under 2 months, and aged 18 to 65 years. The study excluded patients with uncontrolled infections, other autoimmune diseases, pregnancy or lactation. Diagnoses were based on clinical symptoms, serum thyroxine and TRAb, thyroid ultrasound and orbital computed tomography. A first-round RT-PCR of the TCR CDR3 used the HTBI primer set with the Qiagen OneStep RT-PCR kit. Most expanded thyroid clonotypes (frequency above 0.001) were also found in blood, which suggests that blood repertoires may mirror thyroid immune responses. A model built on a 13 V-J signature distinguished ophthalmopathy from stable hyperthyroidism, reaching 87.88% sensitivity and under 84% specificity in cross-validation and 80%/75% in testing. In validation, the model predicted progression to ophthalmopathy with around 71% sensitivity and less than 80% specificity, a median of 6.5 months before onset. A discovery cohort of 95 to 100 patients, about 43 with Graves' ophthalmopathy and 55 to 60 with stable Graves' hyperthyroidism, was used to find distinguishing TCR V-J signatures. Prospective prediction of ophthalmopathy was tested in an independent validation cohort consisting of fewer than 20 hyperthyroidism patients and 17 patients who later progressed to ophthalmopathy. The approximately 100 discovery patients were divided at random into training and test sets in a 7:3 ratio. In addition, the study compared T-cell repertoires in thyroid tissue and in blood from five or six Graves' hyperthyroidism patients. Once sampling was done, hyperthyroidism patients were given methimazole at a starting dose of 30 mg daily, whereas ophthalmopathy patients were given high-dose intravenous methylprednisolone. A second multiplex PCR round built the libraries, followed by size selection and purification. Sequencing of the libraries was done on an Illumina HiSeq2000 using paired-end 100 bp reads. Raw data were processed with SOAPnuke, discarding reads with adapters, uncalled bases, mean Phred below 15, or no exact constant-primer or identifier match. COPE v1.2.5 was used to merge high-quality paired reads, and clonotypes were defined as unique nucleotide sequences. Clonotypes were aligned to IMGT TRBV, TRBD and TRBJ reference segments using MiTCR v1.1. Only V-J combinations with frequency above 0.0001, covering about 99% of repertoires, were analysed. The TCS score was defined as F50 (clonal expansion) divided by E x V (chaos), with BLOSUM62-based TCRdist calculated between CDR3 peptides within each V-J. Welch's t-statistics and random forest reduced fewer than 550 V-J features to 13, which were used in a naive Bayes classifier (R e1071). Sample size was not statistically predetermined, and investigators were not blinded to group allocation. According to the paper, TCR Vbeta CDR3 sequencing was carried out on over 130 peripheral blood samples, which came from more than 40 ophthalmopathy, 80 or so hyperthyroidism and approximately 17 progressor patients.

This specimen consisted of peripheral blood mononuclear cells (PBMCs), obtained at new diagnosis, from a patient treated with antithyroid drugs. The receptor was isolated from a woman in her late teens or twenties with Graves disease. Donor details come from another sample of the same person, matched by shared clones. This sequence uses TRBV6-1 and TRBJ1-1; no D gene can be assigned with confidence. CDR3 region: CASYSGNGAFF. The DNA reads TGTGCCAGCTATTCGGGGAATGGAGCTTTCTTT.